One sample yielded the 22 T cell receptor beta chains listed below, sequenced in a study of tumor-infiltrating lymphocytes in primary liver carcinoma. Total RNA and DNA came together from around 20-30 mg of bulk tissue without cell sorting. Making TCR beta cDNA involved 400 to 600 ng total RNA and a constant-region primer. The TCR beta library was amplified through three nested multiplex PCR rounds in a modified ARM-PCR procedure. Running about 11 cycles apiece, the first two PCR rounds relied on TRBV1-TRBV30 forward primers together with a C-beta reverse primer. TCRdb processed the multiplex PCR reads anew with MiXCR; each CDR3 protein has one entry. The sample yields 50,000 or so distinct CDR3 sequences, around 77% seen once. Material for sequencing was liver tumor tissue from sampling region 5. Regarding subset: tumor region T5, tumor centre. These receptor sequences come from a man aged 40-49 years with primary liver carcinoma and hepatitis B virus infection.

As for this clonotype: The junction does not match germline at one end; this may be a read error. The chain joins TRBV11-3 to TRBJ2-7, with D perhaps given as TRBD1 or TRBD2 (5 bases each). Germline V gives CDR1 SGHNT, CDR2 YENEEA. CDR3 length: 12 residues. The CDR3 loop reads CTSSSQWGKHYF. In DNA, the CDR3 is TGTACCAGCAGCTCCCAATGGGGGAAGCATTACTTC.

As to this clonotype: The junction departs from the called germline gene at one end, perhaps through a read error. The genes are TRBV28 and TRBJ1-2, with D possibly matching TRBD1 (5 bases). The CDR3 covers 14 residues. CDR1 is MDHEN and CDR2 is SYDVKM in the germline V gene. For the CDR3, the DNA is TGTGCCAGTGGACGGGGGAATGATGTGGGTGGCTATACCTTC. Translation gives CASGRGNDVGGYTF.

On this clonotype itself: Germline is not matched at one junction end, which may reflect a read error. V and J are TRBV11-2 and TRBJ2-7; D tentatively fits TRBD1 or TRBD2 (6 bases each). This CDR3 has 12 residues. CDR1 is SGHAT, CDR2 FQNNGV, per germline. CDR3 in amino acids: CVGSPGGYEQCF. CDR3 in DNA: TGTGTCGGCAGTCCCGGGGGCTACGAGCAGTGCTTC.

Notes on this clonotype: A read error may produce the germline difference seen at one junction end. This chain uses TRBV24-1 with TRBJ2-2; tentative D call: TRBD1 (5 bases). The length of the CDR3 is 15 residues. CDR1 is KGHDR, CDR2 SFDVKD, per germline. The CDR3 spells CATSEGDHDTVELSF. Written as DNA, the CDR3 is TGTGCCACCAGTGAAGGGGATCACGACACCGTGGAGCTGTCTTTT.

For this clonotype: A junction end diverges from the germline sequence, so it may reflect a read error. The chain carries TRBV11-2 and TRBJ2-1; 10 bases are a match to TRBD2. CDR1 is SGHAT and CDR2 is FQNNGV in the germline V gene. CDR3 size: 16 residues. The CDR3 reads CASNYPGTSDSNEQFF. CDR3 sequence (DNA): TGTGCCAGCAACTACCCCGGGACTAGCGATAGCAATGAACAGTTCTTC.

With respect to this clonotype: Its ends do not fully match the called genes, so a read error is possible. The V and J genes are TRBV5-6 and TRBJ1-2; D remains ambiguous. This CDR3 region has 11 residues. Germline V lookup: CDR1 SGHDT, CDR2 YYEEEE. CDR3 in amino acids: CASGLNWGYTF. The DNA of the CDR3 is TGTGCCAGCGGCTTGAACTGGGGCTACACCTTC.

This chain uses TRBV29-1 with TRBJ1-1; possible D gene TRBD1, 5 bases. The CDR3 is 15 residues long. Germline loops: CDR1 SQVTM, CDR2 ANQGSEA. Between the trimmed V and J ends, which lost 8 bases and 2 bases, there was a span of 21 bases. The CDR3 loop reads CSPALGDGRNTEAFF. CDR3 nucleotide sequence: TGCAGCCCTGCCCTGGGGGACGGGAGAAACACTGAAGCTTTCTTT.

V and J are TRBV6-1 and TRBJ1-5; TRBD1 aligns across 9 bases. Per the germline V gene, CDR1 is MNHNS and CDR2 is SASEGT. After removal of 4 bases from V and 9 bases from J, the junction contained 10 bases not matched to a gene. The CDR3 spans 15 residues. CDR3 sequence reads: CASSVDRGWSRPQHF. The CDR3, as DNA: TGTGCCAGCAGTGTGGACAGGGGCTGGAGTCGGCCCCAGCATTTT.

Judged by abundance, this clonotype is large. The chain couples TRBV11-3 to TRBJ2-3; the D gene could be TRBD1 or TRBD2 (6 bases each). V was shortened by 6 bases and J by 1 base, with 14 bases between the two germline ends. The CDR3 totals 15 residues. Germline-derived CDR1 and CDR2 are SGHNT and YENEEA. CDR3 bases: TGTGCCAGCAGTCCCGGAGGGGGAGGCACAGATACGCAGTATTTT. It specifies CASSPGGGGTDTQYF.

The chain recombines TRBV28 with TRBJ2-7; a possible D gene is TRBD2 (5 bases). The CDR3 is 13 residues long. Trimming took off 6 bases at V and 3 bases at J, with 12 bases between the two ends. The germline gives CDR1 MDHEN, CDR2 SYDVKM. CDR3 coding DNA: TGTGCCAGCAGCGGGAACCGTGTCTACGAGCAGTACTTC. Amino acids: CASSGNRVYEQYF.

Comments on this clonotype: Because it lacks the conserved phenylalanine or tryptophan at the end, this CDR3 is likely a read error. The J gene is TRBJ2-7, the V gene TRBV30, with 7 nucleotides matching TRBD1. The CDR3 extends over 13 amino acids. The J segment lost 3 bases and the V segment lost 4 bases, leaving 6 bases of the junction unmatched. Per the germline V gene, CDR1 is GTSNPN and CDR2 is SVGIG (reference sequence). Here the CDR3 DNA reads TGTGCCTGGACCTCTCGGGACAGCTACGAGCAGTACTTA. As protein: CAWTSRDSYEQYL.

Concerning this clonotype: A read error may produce the germline difference seen at one junction end. The V and J genes are TRBV5-4 and TRBJ2-7; D might be TRBD1 (5 bases). Germline V CDR1 and CDR2: SGHNT, YYREEE (reference sequence). The CDR3 consists of 13 residues. The CDR3 region has the DNA TGTGCCATCAGCTCCATGCAGGGCTGCGAGCAGTACTTC. Its translation: CAISSMQGCEQYF.

As for this clonotype: One junction end disagrees with the germline gene, perhaps due to a read error. The chain links TRBV29-1 to TRBJ1-1, with unresolved D. The germline V gene has CDR1 SQVTM and CDR2 ANQGSEA. The CDR3 length is 13 residues. CDR3 protein: CCVEPKGSTEAFF. The CDR3 DNA follows: TGCTGCGTCGAACCCAAGGGAAGCACTGAAGCTTTCTTT.

About this clonotype itself: One junction end does not reproduce the germline sequence, and a read error may be involved. The chain carries TRBV6-2 or TRBV6-3 and TRBJ2-7, with TRBD1 as a possible D gene (5 bases). CDR3 length: 14 amino acids. Germline V gene data show CDR1 as MNHEY and CDR2 as SVGEGT. The CDR3 sequence: CASSLRNRTHEQYF. The CDR3, as DNA: TGCGCCAGCAGCCTCCGGAACAGGACCCACGAGCAGTACTTC.

With regard to this clonotype: The CDR3 carries no conserved terminal phenylalanine or tryptophan, so it likely arises from a read error. V and J are TRBV29-1 and TRBJ2-1; TRBD2 aligns across 8 bases. Germline CDR1 is SQVTM and CDR2 is ANQGSEA. The CDR3 runs to 15 residues. The CDR3 loop reads CSVALIAGSYNEQFS. CDR3 bases: TGCAGCGTGGCTTTGATAGCGGGGAGTTACAATGAACAGTTCTCC.

Turning to this clonotype: One end of the junction is discordant with germline, which a read error may explain. The rearrangement joins TRBV7-9 to TRBJ2-6; TRBD1 matches 8 bases. This CDR3 contains 17 residues. CDR1 is SEHNR, CDR2 FQNEAQ, per germline (reference sequence). In nucleotides, the CDR3 is TGTGCCAGCAGCTTAGCGACAGGGGCCCCTGGGGCCAACATCCTTACTTTC. Amino acids: CASSLATGAPGANILTF.

This clonotype has more than one count but fewer than ten. One junction end disagrees with the germline gene, perhaps due to a read error. The chain uses TRBV11-1 and TRBJ2-7; D gene ambiguous. Per the germline V gene, CDR1 is SGHAT and CDR2 is FQDESV (reference sequence). The CDR3 runs to 17 residues. Here the CDR3 reads CASSLGSASESSYEQYF. CDR3 nucleotide sequence: TGTGCCAGTAGCTTAGGGTCGGCGAGTGAAAGCTCCTACGAGCAGTACTTC.

This CDR3 reads CASSQSLAEPLYEQYF. In nucleotides, the CDR3 is TGCGCCAGCAGCCAATCCCTAGCGGAGCCACTTTACGAGCAGTACTTC. The gene calls are TRBV4-1 and TRBJ2-7; 7 bases fit TRBD2. CDR1 MGHRA and CDR2 YSYEKL come from the germline V gene. After removal of 2 bases from V and 4 bases from J, the junction contained 11 bases not matched to a gene. The CDR3 contains 16 residues.

The CDR3 DNA reads as TGTGCCAGCAGTACCTGGACAGTGCCCTACGAGCAGTACTTC. Translated: CASSTWTVPYEQYF. The rearrangement uses TRBV6-1 and TRBJ2-7; TRBD1 is a possible D gene (6 bases). This CDR3 contains 14 residues. Trimming took 5 bases from V and 2 from J, leaving 13 bases between them. Germline-derived CDR1 and CDR2 are MNHNS and SASEGT.

Comment on this clonotype: At one boundary the junction diverges from the germline segment, which might be a read error. This chain connects TRBV11-2 to TRBJ2-1, with TRBD2 as a possible D gene (5 bases). Germline V gives CDR1 SGHAT, CDR2 FQNNGV. The CDR3 is made up of 15 amino acids. CDR3 DNA: TGTGTCAGCAGCTTTGGCGGGCCACTCGACAATGAGCAGTTATTC. This encodes CVSSFGGPLDNEQLF.

This clonotype has only a few counts. This may stem from a read error, because a much larger clone lies one nucleotide away. V and J are TRBV28 and TRBJ2-1; D is unclear. The CDR3 covers 15 residues. The V end lost 5 bases, the J end lost 7 bases, and 18 bases lay between the germline ends. Per the germline V gene, CDR1 is MDHEN and CDR2 is SYDVKM. CDR3 in amino acids: CASSALTVEGNEQFF. The CDR3 DNA is TGTGCCAGCAGTGCTCTAACGGTTGAAGGGAATGAGCAGTTCTTC. The entire variable domain, with the rest obtained from reference TRBV28 and TRBJ2-1, is as follows: DVKVTQSSRYLVKRTGEKVFLECVQDMDHENMFWYRQDPGLGLRLIYFSYDVKMKEKGDIPEGYSVSREKKERFSLILESASTNQTSMYLCASSALTVEGNEQFFGPGTRLTVL.

The chain recombines TRBV11-3 with TRBJ1-5; no firm D call. V dropped 0 bases and J dropped 9 bases, with 15 bases sitting between them. Germline V gene lookup returns CDR1 SGHNT and CDR2 YENEEA. The CDR3 runs 15 residues. The CDR3 DNA sequence: TGTGCCAGCAGCTTAGATCCGGTAGTGGCTCGGCCCCAGCATTTT. Residues: CASSLDPVVARPQHF.